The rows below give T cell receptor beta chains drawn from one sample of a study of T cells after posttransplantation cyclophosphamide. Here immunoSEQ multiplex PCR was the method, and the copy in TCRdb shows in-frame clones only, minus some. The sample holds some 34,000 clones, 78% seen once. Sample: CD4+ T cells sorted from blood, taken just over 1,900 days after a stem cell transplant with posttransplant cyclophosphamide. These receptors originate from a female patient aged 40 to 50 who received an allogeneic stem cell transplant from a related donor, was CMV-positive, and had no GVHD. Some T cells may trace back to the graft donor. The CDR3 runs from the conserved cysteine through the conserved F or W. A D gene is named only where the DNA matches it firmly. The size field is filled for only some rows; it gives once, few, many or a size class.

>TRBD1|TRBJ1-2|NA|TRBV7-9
TGTGCCAGCAACCCTGTCGGGACAGGGGCTGGTGGCTACACCTTC
CASNPVGTGAGGYTF
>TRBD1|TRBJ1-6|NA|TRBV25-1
TGTGCCAGCGCCGGGACAGGGGTTAATTCACCCCTCCACTTT
CASAGTGVNSPLHF
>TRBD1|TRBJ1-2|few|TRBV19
TGTGCCAGTAGTATCGGGACAGACGGAATATCTAACTATGGCTACACCTTC
CASSIGTDGISNYGYTF
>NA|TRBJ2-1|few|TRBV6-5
TGTGCCAGCAGGGGGCAGAGCTCCTACAATGAGCAGTTCTTC
CASRGQSSYNEQFF
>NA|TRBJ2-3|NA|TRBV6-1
TGTGCCAGCAACCGGGGGGCCGGCACAGATACGCAGTATTTT
CASNRGAGTDTQYF
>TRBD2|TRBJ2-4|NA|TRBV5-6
TGTGCCAGCACTAGACTAGCGGCCAAAAACATTCAGTACTTC
CASTRLAAKNIQYF
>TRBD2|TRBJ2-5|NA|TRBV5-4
TGTGCCAGCAGCCCAAATAGGGCGGGGGGCCACCAAGAGACCCAGTACTTC
CASSPNRAGGHQETQYF
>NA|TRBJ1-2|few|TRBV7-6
TGTGCCAGCAGCCCCCGGAACGGGAGGGGCTACACCTTC
CASSPRNGRGYTF
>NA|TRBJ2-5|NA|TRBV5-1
TGCGCCAGCAGCTGGGGGGGACAGGCGCAAGAGACCCAGTACTTC
CASSWGGQAQETQYF
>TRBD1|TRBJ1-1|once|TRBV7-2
TGTGCCAGCAGCTTATACCAGGGGGGACGGACTGAAGCTTTCTTT
CASSLYQGGRTEAFF
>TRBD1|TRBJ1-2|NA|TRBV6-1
TGTGCCGCACAACAGGGGGGATATGGCTACACCTTC
CAAQQGGYGYTF
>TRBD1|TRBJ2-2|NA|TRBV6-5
TGTGCCAGCAGTGGGACAGAGAACACCGGGGAGCTGTTTTTT
CASSGTENTGELFF
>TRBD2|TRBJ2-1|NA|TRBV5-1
TGCGCCAGCAGCTTGTCGGCGGGAGGACCCAATGAGCAGTTCTTC
CASSLSAGGPNEQFF
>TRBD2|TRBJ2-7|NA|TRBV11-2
TGTGCCAGCAGCTTATCGCCGGGGGCTAGCGGGAGTAAGCAGTACTTC
CASSLSPGASGSKQYF
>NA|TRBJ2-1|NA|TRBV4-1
TGCGCCAGCAGCCAAGATAGAGGCGGATCCTACAATGAGCAGTTCTTC
CASSQDRGGSYNEQFF
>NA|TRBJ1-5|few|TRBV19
TGTGCCAGTAGTATGGAACAGGGTTATCAGCCCCAGCATTTT
CASSMEQGYQPQHF
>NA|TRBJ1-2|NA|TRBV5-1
TGCGCCAGCAGCTTGGAGGAGCGCTATGGCTACACCTTC
CASSLEERYGYTF
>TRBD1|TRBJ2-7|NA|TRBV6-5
TGTGCCAGCACTGCGGGACAGGCGGGGTTCGAGCAGTACTTC
CASTAGQAGFEQYF
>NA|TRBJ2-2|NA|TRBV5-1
TGCGCCAGCAGCTTTCTGAACACCGGGGAGCTGTTTTTT
CASSFLNTGELFF
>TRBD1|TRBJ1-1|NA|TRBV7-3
TGTGCCAGCAGAATGACAGGGTTTAACACTGAAGCTTTCTTT
CASRMTGFNTEAFF
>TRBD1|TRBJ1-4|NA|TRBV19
TGTGCCAGCACTGCACAGGGGACTAGTTATGAAAAACTGTTTTTT
CASTAQGTSYEKLFF
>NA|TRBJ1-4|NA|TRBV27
TGTGCCAGCAGTAGAGGGTCAACTAATGAAAAACTGTTTTTT
CASSRGSTNEKLFF
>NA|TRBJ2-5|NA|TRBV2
TGTGCCAGCAGTGTGATCAGCCAAGAGACCCAGTACTTC
CASSVISQETQYF
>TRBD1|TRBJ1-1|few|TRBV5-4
TGTGCCAGCAGCCTGACAGGGCGGATCACTGAAGCTTTCTTT
CASSLTGRITEAFF
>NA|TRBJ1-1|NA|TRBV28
TGTGCCAGCAGTTCGGGAGGCTGGAGCACTGAAGCTTTCTTT
CASSSGGWSTEAFF
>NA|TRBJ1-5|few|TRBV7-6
TGTGCCAGCAGCTTAGGGGCAACCAATCAGCCCCAGCATTTT
CASSLGATNQPQHF
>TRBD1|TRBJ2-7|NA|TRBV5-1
TGCGCCAGCAGTTCTACAGGCAGGGGGACCTACGAGCAGTACTTC
CASSSTGRGTYEQYF